The rows below give T cell receptor beta chains drawn from one sample of a study of identical twins. TCRdb redid the calling of the 5' RACE reads with MiXCR, one entry per CDR3 protein. The table includes about 250,000 distinct CDR3 sequences, around 15% detected once. The sequenced sample consisted of memory (CD45RO+) T cells sorted from blood. All receptors derive from a woman between 18 and 29 years old in good health. Both conserved end residues are part of each CDR3. A D gene is named only where the DNA matches it firmly. Expanded clones get a size class; other rows say once, few or many, or leave the size out.

clone_size j_call v_call cdr3_length d_call cdr3_aa cdr3_nt
- TRBJ1-1 TRBV7-2 11 - CASSFRAGTFF TGTGCCAGCAGCTTCCGGGCAGGGACTTTCTTT
- TRBJ2-3 TRBV7-2 15 TRBD2 CASSLGGLAADTQYF TGTGCCAGCAGCTTAGGGGGACTAGCGGCAGATACGCAGTATTTT
- TRBJ2-4 TRBV9 16 - CASSVADRAPVGIQYF TGTGCCAGCAGCGTAGCGGACCGGGCCCCGGTAGGCATTCAGTACTTC
few TRBJ2-5 TRBV18 14 - CASSPRAGGETQYF TGTGCCAGCTCACCACGAGCAGGTGGGGAGACCCAGTACTTC
- TRBJ1-2 TRBV20-1 12 - CSAGFGPYGYTF TGCAGTGCTGGATTCGGCCCATATGGCTACACCTTC
- TRBJ1-2 TRBV7-8 15 TRBD1 CASSLGTGTYYGYTF TGTGCCAGCAGCCTCGGGACAGGGACATACTATGGCTACACCTTC
- TRBJ1-5 TRBV4-3 15 - CASSQDGRVDQPQHF TGCGCCAGCAGCCAAGATGGCCGGGTCGATCAGCCCCAGCATTTT
few TRBJ2-1 TRBV3-1 17 TRBD2 CASSQAVAGGFGNEQFF TGTGCCAGCAGCCAAGCGGTAGCGGGGGGCTTTGGCAATGAGCAGTTCTTC
few TRBJ1-2 TRBV3-1 15 - CASSQPGRGIGGYTF TGTGCCAGCAGCCAGCCGGGGAGGGGAATTGGCGGCTACACCTTC
few TRBJ2-7 TRBV10-2 14 - CASTNRDGSYEQYF TGCGCCAGCACGAACCGGGATGGCTCCTACGAGCAGTACTTC
few TRBJ1-1 TRBV3-1 14 - CASSPRSQNTEAFF TGTGCCAGCAGCCCTCGAAGCCAGAACACTGAAGCTTTCTTT
few TRBJ2-7 TRBV29-1 13 - CSAEAPGLYEQYF TGCAGCGCCGAAGCGCCGGGGTTATACGAGCAGTACTTC
few TRBJ2-2 TRBV29-1 17 TRBD1 CSVLLGDRGLNTGELFF TGCAGCGTCCTCCTCGGGGACAGGGGATTAAACACCGGGGAGCTGTTTTTT
- TRBJ1-3 TRBV12-3/TRBV12-4 13 - CASSQSSGNTIYF TGTGCCAGCAGTCAGAGCTCTGGAAACACCATATATTTT
few TRBJ2-2 TRBV20-1 15 TRBD2 CSASTSGRDTGELFF TGCAGTGCAAGCACTAGCGGGAGGGACACCGGGGAGCTGTTTTTT
- TRBJ2-7 TRBV7-6 13 - CASSLGGLREQYF TGTGCCAGCAGCTTAGGGGGGCTGAGGGAGCAGTACTTC
many TRBJ2-1 TRBV5-1 15 TRBD2 CASSSGTSGYNEQFF TGCGCCAGCAGCTCCGGGACTAGCGGATACAATGAGCAGTTCTTC
- TRBJ2-7 TRBV6-6 13 - CAVSHREDYEQYF TGTGCCGTATCACACAGGGAGGACTACGAGCAGTACTTC
- TRBJ2-3 TRBV27 14 TRBD2 CASSGGGARDTQYF TGTGCCAGCAGTGGCGGGGGGGCCAGAGATACGCAGTATTTT
- TRBJ2-3 TRBV7-6 17 TRBD2 CASSGGTSGGLIDTQYF TGTGCCAGCAGCGGTGGGACTAGCGGGGGGTTGATAGATACGCAGTATTTT
many TRBJ2-1 TRBV20-1 11 - CSARAGPEQFF TGCAGTGCTAGGGCGGGGCCGGAGCAGTTCTTC
- TRBJ2-7 TRBV12-3/TRBV12-4 18 TRBD2 CACSLRHFMASGTYEQYF TGTGCCTGCAGTCTGCGGCACTTTATGGCAAGCGGGACTTACGAGCAGTACTTC
many TRBJ2-1 TRBV24-1 12 - CATSDSKGVPFF TGTGCCACCAGTGATAGTAAAGGGGTCCCGTTCTTC